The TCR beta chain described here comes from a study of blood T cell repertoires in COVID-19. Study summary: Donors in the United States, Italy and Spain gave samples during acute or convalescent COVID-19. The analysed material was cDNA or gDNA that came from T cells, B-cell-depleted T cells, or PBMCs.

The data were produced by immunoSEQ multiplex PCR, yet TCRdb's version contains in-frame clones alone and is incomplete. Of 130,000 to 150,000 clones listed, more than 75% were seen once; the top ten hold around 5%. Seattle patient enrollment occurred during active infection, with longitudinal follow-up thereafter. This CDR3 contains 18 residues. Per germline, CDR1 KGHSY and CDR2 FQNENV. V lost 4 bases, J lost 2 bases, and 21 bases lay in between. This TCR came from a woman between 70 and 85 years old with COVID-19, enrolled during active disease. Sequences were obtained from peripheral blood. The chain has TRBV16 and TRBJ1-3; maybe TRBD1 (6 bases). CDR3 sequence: CASSPTTVDSSPGNTIYF. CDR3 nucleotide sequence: TGTGCCAGCAGCCCTACCACGGTGGACAGCAGCCCTGGAAACACCATATATTTT. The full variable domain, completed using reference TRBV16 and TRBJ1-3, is GEEVAQTPKHLVRGEGQKAKLYCAPIKGHSYVFWYQQVLKNEFKFLISFQNENVFDETGMPKERFSAKCLPNSPCSLEIQATKLEDSAVYFCASSPTTVDSSPGNTIYFGEGSWLTVV.